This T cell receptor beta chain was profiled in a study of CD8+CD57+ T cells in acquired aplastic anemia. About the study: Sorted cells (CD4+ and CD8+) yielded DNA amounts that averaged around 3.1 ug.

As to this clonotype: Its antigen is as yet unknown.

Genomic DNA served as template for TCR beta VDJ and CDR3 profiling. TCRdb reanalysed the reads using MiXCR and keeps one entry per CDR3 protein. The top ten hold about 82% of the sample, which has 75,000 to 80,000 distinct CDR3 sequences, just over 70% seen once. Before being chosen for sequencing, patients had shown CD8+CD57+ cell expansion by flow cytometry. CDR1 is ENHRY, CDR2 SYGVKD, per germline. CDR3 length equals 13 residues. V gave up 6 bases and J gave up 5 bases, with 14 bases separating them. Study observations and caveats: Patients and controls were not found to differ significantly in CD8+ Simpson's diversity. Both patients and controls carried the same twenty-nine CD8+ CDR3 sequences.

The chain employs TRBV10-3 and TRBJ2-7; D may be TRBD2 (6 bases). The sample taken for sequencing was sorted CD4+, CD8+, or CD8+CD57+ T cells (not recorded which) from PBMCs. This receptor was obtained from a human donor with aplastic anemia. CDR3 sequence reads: CAIRSGRENEQYF. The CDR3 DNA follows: TGTGCCATCAGGTCAGGCCGGGAGAACGAGCAGTACTTC.